This paragraph covers one T cell receptor (beta chain) sequence. This entry is derived from a study of blood T cell repertoires in COVID-19. Across the study: Both acute and convalescent COVID-19 samples were obtained from the United States, Italy and Spain. From T cells, B-cell-depleted T cells, or PBMCs came the material, which was cDNA or gDNA.

Per the original methods: Amplification of reference gene primers provided the estimated nucleated cell counts. Using immunoSEQ multiplex PCR, the repertoire was profiled, and TCRdb retains in-frame clones only, with some absent. V, J and clone size derive from that table, while D and trimming were established from the DNA sequence. The sample lists about 180,000 clones, 75% to 90% seen once, with around 8% in the top ten. The V gene's germline CDR1 is MNHEY and CDR2 SVGAGI. The CDR3 length is 12 residues. Trimming took off 6 bases at V and 2 bases at J, with 7 bases between the two ends. The TCR originated in a woman between 65 and 79 years old with COVID-19, enrolled during active disease. Sample: peripheral blood. V gene TRBV6-5 combines with J gene TRBJ2-5; D gene ambiguous. CDR3 sequence: CASSLIQETQYF. The CDR3 nucleotides are TGTGCCAGCAGCCTTATTCAAGAGACCCAGTACTTC.